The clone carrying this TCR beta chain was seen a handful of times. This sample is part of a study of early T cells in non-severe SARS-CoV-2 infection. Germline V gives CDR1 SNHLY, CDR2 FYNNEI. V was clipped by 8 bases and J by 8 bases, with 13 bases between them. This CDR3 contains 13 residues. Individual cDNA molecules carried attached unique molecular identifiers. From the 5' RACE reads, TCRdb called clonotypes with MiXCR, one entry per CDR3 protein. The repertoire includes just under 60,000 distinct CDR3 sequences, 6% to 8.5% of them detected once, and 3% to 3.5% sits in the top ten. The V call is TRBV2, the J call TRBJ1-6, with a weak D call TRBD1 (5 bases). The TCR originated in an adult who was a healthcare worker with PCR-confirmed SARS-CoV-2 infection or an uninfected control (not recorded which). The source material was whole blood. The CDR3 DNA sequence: TGTGCCAGCGGACCCACCAGGGATTCACCCCTCCACTTT. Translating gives CASGPTRDSPLHF.